One sample yielded the 20 T cell receptor beta chains listed below, sequenced in a study of OX40 agonist ivuxolimab in advanced cancers. The repertoire was sequenced with immunoSEQ multiplex PCR; TCRdb's copy has only in-frame clones and lacks some. The table shows 60,000 to 65,000 clones, with 91% occurring only once. Sequencing was performed on CD4+ or CD8+ T cells sorted from blood, taken in a trial of the OX40 agonist ivuxolimab. These receptors originate from an adult with an advanced solid tumor such as melanoma, head and neck, liver or kidney cancer.

As concerns this clone: One end of the junction varies from germline; a read error may be responsible. The identical CDR3 is also encoded by other nucleotide sequences in the sample. V is TRBV20-1 and J is TRBJ2-1; D is possibly TRBD1 or TRBD2 (5 bases each). The CDR3 is 10 amino acids. In germline, CDR1 is DFQATT, CDR2 SNEGSKA (reference sequence). The DNA of the CDR3 is TGCAGTGTTGACGGGGCTCCTCAGGTCTTC. It codes for CSVDGAPQVF.

The chain joins TRBV15 to TRBJ1-1, with D perhaps matching TRBD1 (6 bases). V lost 0 bases and J 4 bases, leaving 12 bases between the germline ends. Per germline, CDR1 LNHNV and CDR2 YYDKDF (reference sequence). This CDR3 has 15 amino acids. CDR3 sequence (DNA): TGTGCCACCAGCAGAGACAGGGGTTTAAGCACTGAAGCTTTCTTT. The encoded protein is CATSRDRGLSTEAFF.

The chain is built from TRBV2 and TRBJ2-2; TRBD1 matches at 8 bases. This CDR3 is 15 amino acids long. The germline gives CDR1 SNHLY, CDR2 FYNNEI. The V and J ends lost 4 bases and 1 base, in that order; junction bases with no gene match: 2. The CDR3 bases are TGTGCCAGCAGTGGCGGACAGGGGAACACCGGGGAGCTGTTTTTT. Protein: CASSGGQGNTGELFF.

The chain combines TRBV19 with TRBJ1-1, with D perhaps matching TRBD1 (6 bases). The CDR3 extends over 13 amino acids. Germline CDR1 reads LNHDA; CDR2 reads SQIVND (reference sequence). CDR3 nucleotide sequence: TGTGGGACTGCGGGGGGCCCTGTCACTGAAGCTTTCTTT. This codes for CGTAGGPVTEAFF.

The chain joins TRBV9 to TRBJ1-1; 8 bases map to TRBD1. This CDR3 contains 15 residues. From germline, CDR1 is SGDLS and CDR2 YYNGEE. J was trimmed by 1 base and V by 3 bases; bases with no gene match: 5. The CDR3 spells CASSARTGKNTEAFF. Here the CDR3 DNA reads TGTGCCAGCAGCGCTAGGACAGGGAAGAACACTGAAGCTTTCTTT.

In its sample, this clone was seen once. V usage is TRBV6-5 and J usage is TRBJ1-2, with D possibly being TRBD1 (6 bases). V dropped 5 bases and J dropped 3 bases, with 16 bases sitting between them. The V gene's germline CDR1 is MNHEY and CDR2 SVGAGI. CDR3 length equals 15 residues. The CDR3 bases are TGTGCCAGCAGTACAAGGGAGGGGGGCCACTATGGCTACACCTTC. Its protein is CASSTREGGHYGYTF.

The V and J genes are TRBV5-4 and TRBJ2-7; a possible D gene is TRBD2 (6 bases). V lost 3 bases, J lost 5 bases, and 18 bases lay in between. Germline loops: CDR1 SGHNT, CDR2 YYREEE (reference sequence). The CDR3 extends over 15 amino acids. CDR3: CASSSGTAPSNEQYF. The CDR3 coding sequence is TGTGCCAGCAGCTCTGGGACTGCTCCGTCTAACGAGCAGTACTTC. The variable domain in full, with the rest retrieved from reference TRBV5-4 and TRBJ2-7, is ETGVTQSPTHLIKTRGQQVTLRCSSQSGHNTVSWYQQALGQGPQFIFQYYREEENGRGNFPPRFSGLQFPNYSSELNVNALELDDSALYLCASSSGTAPSNEQYFGPGTRLTVT.

V usage is TRBV28 and J usage is TRBJ2-3, with D unresolved. Per germline, CDR1 MDHEN and CDR2 SYDVKM. The CDR3 covers 14 residues. Trimming shortened V by 3 bases and J by 4 bases, and 11 bases separated the two germline ends. This CDR3 is CASSLASRPDTQYF. In nucleotides, the CDR3 is TGTGCCAGCAGTTTGGCGAGTAGGCCAGATACGCAGTATTTT.

The chain employs TRBV19 and TRBJ2-7; TRBD2 matches at 12 bases. V shed 10 bases and J 6 bases; nucleotides not matched to a gene: 7. CDR1 is LNHDA and CDR2 is SQIVND in the germline V gene (reference sequence). The CDR3 spans 13 residues. For the CDR3, the DNA is TGTGCCACCTCTAGCGGGAGGGTGTTCGAGCAGTACTTC. This codes for CATSSGRVFEQYF.

The chain carries TRBV7-2 and TRBJ2-1; D call uncertain. This CDR3 is built from 15 residues. Trimming took off 3 bases at V and 0 bases at J, with 9 bases between the two ends. Germline V gene sequence: CDR1 SGHTA, CDR2 FQGNSA. The CDR3 reads CASSLARSSYNEQFF. CDR3 in DNA: TGTGCCAGCAGCTTGGCCCGGAGCTCCTACAATGAGCAGTTCTTC.

The chain links TRBV7-8 to TRBJ2-3, with D unresolved. CDR3 size: 14 residues. The germline V gene encodes CDR1 SGHVS and CDR2 FQNEAQ. Trimming stripped 3 bases from V and 2 bases from J, with 9 bases between. The CDR3 region has the DNA TGTGCCAGCAGCTTCCAAGACCCCACAGATACGCAGTATTTT. It translates to CASSFQDPTDTQYF.

The genes are TRBV7-8 and TRBJ2-3; D is uncertain. CDR3 size: 14 residues. With 3 bases removed from V and 2 bases from J, the gap between germline ends came to 9 bases. Germline V gene data show CDR1 as SGHVS and CDR2 as FQNEAQ. The CDR3 DNA sequence: TGTGCCAGCAGCTTTTCAACCGACACAGATACGCAGTATTTT. Translated, it gives CASSFSTDTDTQYF.

CDR3 nucleotides: TGTGCCAGCGCTAAACAGGGTAGGAACGAGCAGTACTTC. Protein product: CASAKQGRNEQYF. The V and J genes are TRBV11-1 and TRBJ2-7; tentatively, D is TRBD1 (6 bases). The CDR3 consists of 13 residues. The germline V gene encodes CDR1 SGHAT and CDR2 FQDESV (reference sequence). Trimming shortened V by 8 bases and J by 5 bases, and 16 bases separated the two germline ends.

V is TRBV7-8 and J is TRBJ2-5; 9 bases line up with TRBD2. V was clipped by 3 bases and J by 1 base; unmatched bases: 9. CDR1 is SGHVS, CDR2 FQNEAQ, per germline. This CDR3 spans 17 amino acids. This CDR3 reads CASSLGVSGGSQETQYF. The CDR3 DNA follows: TGTGCCAGCAGCTTGGGGGTTAGCGGGGGTTCCCAAGAGACCCAGTACTTC. Based on the CDR3 plus reference TRBV7-8 and TRBJ2-5, the full variable domain is GAGVSQSPRYKVAKRGQDVALRCDPISGHVSLFWYQQALGQGPEFLTYFQNEAQLDKSGLPSDRFFAERPEGSVSTLKIQRTQQEDSAVYLCASSLGVSGGSQETQYFGPGTRLLVL.

The chain employs TRBV2 and TRBJ2-3; perhaps TRBD2 as D (6 bases). Trimming left V 4 bases short and J 0 bases short, with 11 bases between. The CDR3 consists of 15 residues. The germline CDR1 and CDR2 sequences are SNHLY and FYNNEI. The CDR3 here is CASSVGSGSTDTQYF. In nucleotides, the CDR3 is TGTGCCAGCAGTGTCGGGAGCGGTAGCACAGATACGCAGTATTTT.

The rearrangement uses TRBV5-1 and TRBJ1-2; 7 nucleotides match TRBD1. J lost 0 bases, V lost 2 bases, and 4 bases had no gene match. There are 15 residues in the CDR3. CDR1 and CDR2 from the germline V gene are SGHRS and YFSETQ. This CDR3 is CASSLYGTANYGYTF. In DNA, the CDR3 is TGCGCCAGCAGCTTATACGGGACAGCTAACTATGGCTACACCTTC.

This clone occurred once. This chain links TRBV6-1 with TRBJ2-3; D is uncertain. Trimming cost V 3 bases and J 6 bases, with 4 bases left between them. CDR1 MNHNS and CDR2 SASEGT come from the germline V gene. CDR3 length equals 11 residues. In DNA form, the CDR3 reads TGTGCCAGCAGTGAGGGGGATACGCAGTATTTT. Its translation is CASSEGDTQYF.

This chain connects TRBV5-8 to TRBJ2-7; D is uncertain. CDR1 SGHTS and CDR2 YDEGEE come from the germline V gene. This CDR3 spans 13 amino acids. The V and J ends lost 2 bases and 4 bases respectively, with 10 bases between them. In DNA form, the CDR3 reads TGTGCCAGCAGCTTAGTACTTTCTTACGAGCAGTACTTC. Translating gives CASSLVLSYEQYF. Full variable domain (remainder filled in from reference TRBV5-8 and TRBJ2-7): EAGVTQSPTHLIKTRGQQATLRCSPISGHTSVYWYQQALGLGLQFLLWYDEGEERNRGNFPPRFSGRQFPNYSSELNVNALELEDSALYLCASSLVLSYEQYFGPGTRLTVT.

The chain links TRBV18 to TRBJ2-7; D is uncertain. V lost 2 bases to trimming and J lost 5 bases, with 7 bases between them. Germline values: CDR1 KGHSH, CDR2 LQKENI. The CDR3 sequence is 12 residues long. The CDR3 DNA is TGTGCCAGCTCACCAGGGTACGACGAGCAGTACTTC. It translates to CASSPGYDEQYF.

The genes are TRBV19 and TRBJ1-1; 7 nucleotides align to TRBD1. CDR1 is LNHDA, CDR2 SQIVND, per germline (reference sequence). There are 15 residues in the CDR3. The trim removed 7 bases at V and 0 bases at J, leaving 8 bases unmatched. The CDR3 DNA reads as TGTGCCAGTAAGGGACAGATCTACTTGAACACTGAAGCTTTCTTT. Translating gives CASKGQIYLNTEAFF.